Following are 5 T cell receptor beta chains from one sample sequenced in a study of human T cells and chemical hapten exposure. Blood, whole and unfractionated, served as the source for total RNA extraction. TCRdb re-called the 5' RACE reads through MiXCR, storing one row per CDR3 protein. The table lists approximately 110,000 distinct CDR3 sequences, around 20% of them singletons. The receptors here all came from a human donor in good health.

V is TRBV28 and J is TRBJ2-3; possibly TRBD2 for D (6 bases). Between the trimmed V and J ends, which lost 5 bases and 0 bases, there was a span of 15 bases. Germline V gene data show CDR1 as MDHEN and CDR2 as SYDVKM. There are 16 residues in the CDR3. CDR3 in amino acids: CASSQNSGPSTDTQYF. CDR3 nucleotides: TGTGCCAGCAGTCAAAATAGCGGACCTAGCACAGATACGCAGTATTTT.

The rearrangement links TRBV28 to TRBJ1-4; a possible D gene is TRBD1 (6 bases). Germline V gene lookup returns CDR1 MDHEN and CDR2 SYDVKM. V lost 2 bases to trimming and J lost 1 base, with 11 bases between them. The CDR3 has 16 amino acids. DNA for the CDR3: TGTGCCAGCAGTTTAGAGGGGGTGCTAACTAATGAAAAACTGTTTTTT. This gives the protein CASSLEGVLTNEKLFF. Combining the CDR3 with reference TRBV28 and TRBJ1-4 gives the whole variable domain DVKVTQSSRYLVKRTGEKVFLECVQDMDHENMFWYRQDPGLGLRLIYFSYDVKMKEKGDIPEGYSVSREKKERFSLILESASTNQTSMYLCASSLEGVLTNEKLFFGSGTQLSVL.

This clonotype has a handful of counts. CDR3 loop: CASSPGLAKETQYF. DNA for the CDR3: TGCGCCAGCAGCCCGGGACTAGCGAAAGAGACCCAGTACTTC. V usage is TRBV5-1 and J usage is TRBJ2-5, with 10 bases identical to TRBD2. Germline V lookup: CDR1 SGHRS, CDR2 YFSETQ. This CDR3 spans 14 amino acids. J was trimmed by 3 bases and V by 4 bases; bases with no gene match: 3.

The chain couples TRBV5-1 to TRBJ1-1; TRBD1 aligns across 11 bases. Germline CDR1 SGHRS, CDR2 YFSETQ. The CDR3 has 14 amino acids. Trimming removed 4 bases from V and 5 bases from J; junction bases left unmatched: 4. The CDR3 sequence: CASSRTGGFTEAFF. CDR3 nucleotides: TGCGCCAGCAGCCGGACAGGGGGCTTTACTGAAGCTTTCTTT.

V gene TRBV27 combines with J gene TRBJ2-2, with 15 bases that match TRBD2. Germline trimming cut 5 bases from V and 6 bases from J; bases unmatched to any gene: 10. The CDR3 is 18 amino acids. Germline loops: CDR1 MNHEY, CDR2 SMNVEV (reference sequence). CDR3 sequence (DNA): TGTGCCAGCAGTGCGGGACTAGCGGGAGGTCGGACAGCCGGGGAGCTGTTTTTT. It codes for CASSAGLAGGRTAGELFF.